This T cell receptor beta chain is drawn from a study of technical replicates of blood from a few donors. CDR3 length: 15 residues. The germline V and J ends were trimmed by 3 bases and 6 bases, with 12 bases remaining between them. Germline V gene data show CDR1 as LNHDA and CDR2 as SQIVND (reference sequence). Repertoires were generated with immunoSEQ multiplex PCR, while TCRdb's copy carries only in-frame clones and drops some. The sample consists of 65,000 to 85,000 clones, approximately 96% of them appearing once. The TCR was taken from a human donor in good health. The genes are TRBV19 and TRBJ1-6; weak D call: TRBD1 (6 bases). The sample taken for sequencing was T cells isolated from PBMCs. In DNA form, the CDR3 reads TGTGCCAGTAGTATGAGTACAGGGTTTAATTCACCCCTCCACTTT. This encodes CASSMSTGFNSPLHF. The full variable domain, its missing parts supplied by reference TRBV19 and TRBJ1-6, is DGGITQSPKYLFRKEGQNVTLSCEQNLNHDAMYWYRQDPGQGLRLIYYSQIVNDFQKGDIAEGYSVSREKKESFPLTVTSAQKNPTAFYLCASSMSTGFNSPLHFGNGTRLTVT.